What follows are 15 T cell receptor beta chains derived from one specimen sequenced in a study of cytomegalovirus exposure and HLA in healthy donors. Use of 60 Vbeta and 13 Jbeta primers characterized the PCR. Sequencing was performed with immunoSEQ multiplex PCR; in TCRdb, only in-frame clones are kept and a portion is missing. The repertoire holds some 150,000 clones, with about four fifths as singletons. Material for sequencing was PBMCs. The receptors derive from a woman aged 40 to 49 in good health and CMV-seropositive.

V usage is TRBV30 and J usage is TRBJ2-5, with D perhaps matching TRBD1 or TRBD2 (5 bases each). The last part of the DNA fits TRBJ2-7 better; the J call may be wrong. Germline V gives CDR1 GTSNPN, CDR2 SVGIG (reference sequence). This CDR3 has 14 residues. CDR3 sequence (DNA): TGTGCCTGGAGGGGGGTAGGTGGGGGCTACGAGCAGTACTTC. It encodes CAWRGVGGGYEQYF.

The rearrangement joins TRBV5-1 to TRBJ2-5, with TRBD1 matching over 7 bases. The trim removed 4 bases at V and 5 bases at J, leaving 11 bases unmatched. This CDR3 is 15 amino acids long. The germline V gene has CDR1 SGHRS and CDR2 YFSETQ. The CDR3 loop reads CASSPDRAVRETQYF. The DNA of the CDR3 is TGCGCCAGCAGCCCTGACAGGGCCGTGAGGGAGACCCAGTACTTC.

This clone was observed a single time. This sequence joins TRBV9 and TRBJ2-2, with a weak D call TRBD1 (6 bases). Trimming removed 3 bases at V and 4 bases at J, with 16 bases between. This CDR3 is built from 16 residues. CDR1 and CDR2 from the germline V gene are SGDLS and YYNGEE. The CDR3, as DNA: TGTGCCAGCAGCGCCCACCACAGGGCGGCCACCGGGGAGCTGTTTTTT. Its translation is CASSAHHRAATGELFF.

This clone occurred once. The genes are TRBV29-1 and TRBJ1-3, with a weak D call TRBD1 (5 bases). V lost 4 bases and J 4 bases, leaving 11 bases between the germline ends. CDR1 is SQVTM, CDR2 ANQGSEA, per germline. There are 13 residues in the CDR3. CDR3 loop: CSVGQGDGNTIYF. The CDR3, as DNA: TGCAGCGTTGGTCAGGGTGACGGAAACACCATATATTTT.

CDR3: CASSWPGLYGYTF. The DNA of the CDR3 is TGCGCCAGCAGCTGGCCAGGGTTGTATGGCTACACCTTC. The rearrangement joins TRBV5-1 to TRBJ1-2; weak D call: TRBD1 (5 bases). The CDR3 sequence is 13 residues long. Germline CDR1 and CDR2: SGHRS and YFSETQ. V was shortened by 3 bases and J by 5 bases, with 11 bases between the two germline ends.

The rearrangement joins TRBV2 to TRBJ2-7, with a weak D call TRBD2 (6 bases). Germline V gene sequence: CDR1 SNHLY, CDR2 FYNNEI. The CDR3 extends over 15 amino acids. Trimming cost V 6 bases and J 2 bases, with 17 bases left between them. As DNA, the CDR3 is TGTGCCAGCAGGGGGGGTGGCGGGGTCCCCTACGAGCAGTACTTC. Its translation is CASRGGGGVPYEQYF. Full variable domain (remainder filled in from reference TRBV2 and TRBJ2-7): EPEVTQTPSHQVTQMGQEVILRCVPISNHLYFYWYRQILGQKVEFLVSFYNNEISEKSEIFDDQFSVERPDGSNFTLKIRSTKLEDSAMYFCASRGGGGVPYEQYFGPGTRLTVT.

CDR3 amino acids: CASSIRRGRSNTGELFF. The CDR3 DNA is TGTGCCAGTAGTATAAGGAGGGGCAGATCGAACACCGGGGAGCTGTTTTTT. The V gene is TRBV19, the J gene TRBJ2-2, with D tentatively TRBD2 (6 bases). The CDR3 loop spans 17 amino acids. Germline lookup yields CDR1 LNHDA and CDR2 SQIVND (reference sequence). The ends were cut back, 2 bases at V and 0 bases at J, with 13 bases in the middle.

This clone was picked up a small number of times. The gene calls are TRBV18 and TRBJ1-1; perhaps TRBD1 as D (6 bases). The germline V and J ends were trimmed by 3 bases and 2 bases, with 10 bases remaining between them. The CDR3 runs 14 residues. Germline V gene sequence: CDR1 KGHSH, CDR2 LQKENI. Here the CDR3 DNA reads TGTGCCAGCTCACCTGGACAGACAAACACTGAAGCTTTCTTT. Protein sequence: CASSPGQTNTEAFF.

The rearrangement links TRBV7-3 to TRBJ1-2, with 9 bases identical to TRBD1. The germline gives CDR1 SGHTA, CDR2 FQGTGA. The CDR3 has 13 residues. J was trimmed by 7 bases and V by 5 bases; bases with no gene match: 5. As DNA, the CDR3 is TGTGCCAGCAGCCCGCGACAGGGGGGTGGCTACACCTTC. This sequence encodes CASSPRQGGGYTF.

CDR3 region: CASSRGTMNSGETQYF. CDR3 sequence (DNA): TGTGCCAGCAGCCGAGGGACTATGAATTCTGGGGAGACCCAGTACTTC. J is TRBJ2-5 and V is TRBV7-2, with 7 bases lining up with TRBD2. From germline, CDR1 is SGHTA and CDR2 FQGNSA. The V and J ends lost 5 bases and 5 bases, in that order; junction bases with no gene match: 14. The CDR3 is 16 amino acids. Based on the CDR3 plus reference TRBV7-2 and TRBJ2-5, the full variable domain is GAGVSQSPSNKVTEKGKDVELRCDPISGHTALYWYRQSLGQGLEFLIYFQGNSAPDKSGLPSDRFSAERTGGSVSTLTIQRTQQEDSAVYLCASSRGTMNSGETQYFGPGTRLLVL.

This chain connects TRBV9 to TRBJ1-1, with 7 nucleotides matching TRBD1. Per the germline V gene, CDR1 is SGDLS and CDR2 is YYNGEE. The CDR3 runs 13 residues. V shed 4 bases and J 6 bases; nucleotides not matched to a gene: 6. CDR3 sequence (DNA): TGTGCCAGCAGCCCCTCGACAGGGTCTGAAGCTTTCTTT. This sequence encodes CASSPSTGSEAFF.

In this sample, this clone turned up a few times. The chain has TRBV5-6 and TRBJ2-7; the match to TRBD1 covers 9 bases. The V segment lost 5 bases and the J segment 4 bases; nucleotides outside the gene matches: 7. Looked up from germline, CDR1 is SGHDT and CDR2 is YYEEEE. There are 14 residues in the CDR3. The CDR3 sequence is CASSFPGTGYEQYF. The CDR3 nucleotides are TGTGCCAGCAGTTTCCCCGGGACAGGGTACGAGCAGTACTTC.

The chain joins TRBV2 to TRBJ2-7; TRBD1 aligns across 7 bases. CDR1 is SNHLY and CDR2 is FYNNEI in the germline V gene. The CDR3 is 13 amino acids. With V trimmed by 5 bases and J by 7 bases, 8 bases remained unmatched. The CDR3 DNA reads TGTGCCAGCAGTAACGACAGGGTCGGGGAGCAGTACTTC. This encodes CASSNDRVGEQYF.

This clone turned up a few times. J is TRBJ2-7 and V is TRBV7-8; no reliable D call. Germline lookup yields CDR1 SGHVS and CDR2 FQNEAQ. CDR3 length equals 12 residues. V lost 6 bases and J lost 5, with 11 bases in between. The CDR3 DNA reads as TGTGCCAGCAGTCCCCTTTCCCACGAGCAGTACTTC. Protein product: CASSPLSHEQYF.

The rearrangement joins TRBV9 to TRBJ2-1; a possible D gene is TRBD1 (5 bases). CDR1 is SGDLS and CDR2 is YYNGEE in the germline V gene. This CDR3 contains 15 residues. The V gene lost 0 bases and the J gene lost 2 bases, with 9 bases spanning the gap. CDR3 nucleotide sequence: TGTGCCAGCAGCGTAGCTCAGGGTACCTACAATGAGCAGTTCTTC. Protein: CASSVAQGTYNEQFF.